This TCR beta chain came from a study of T cells expressing NK-cell markers. Study context: There were seven HCMV-seropositive donors and one seronegative donor among the eight sequenced.

Synthesis of TCR beta cDNA relied on 5'RACE template switching carrying UMIs. TCRdb reprocessed the 5' RACE reads and reports one entry per CDR3 protein, with no DNA. The sample has about 460,000 distinct CDR3 sequences. The CDR3 extends over 11 amino acids. The germline CDR1 and CDR2 sequences are SGHRS and YFSETQ. Study observations and caveats: A range of about 1.0-8% of CD8+ T cells consisted of dominant NKG2C+ clonotypes in 5 or 6 donors. Whether the expanded NKG2C+ T cell clones recognized HCMV remained unclear.

For this clonotype: Its antigen remains unknown.

This receptor was identified in a woman aged 50 to 60 in good health. Source material: blood T cells: a sorted CD56 or NKG2C T cell subset, CD4+ or CD8+ T cells, or bulk PBMC T cells (not recorded which). The chain combines TRBV5-1 with TRBJ2-2. The CDR3 reads CASMTNGELFF. The entire variable domain, with the rest obtained from reference TRBV5-1 and TRBJ2-2, is as follows: KAGVTQTPRYLIKTRGQQVTLSCSPISGHRSVSWYQQTPGQGLQFLFEYFSETQRNKGNFPGRFSGRQFSNSRSEMNVSTLELGDSALYLCASMTNGELFFGEGSRLTVL.